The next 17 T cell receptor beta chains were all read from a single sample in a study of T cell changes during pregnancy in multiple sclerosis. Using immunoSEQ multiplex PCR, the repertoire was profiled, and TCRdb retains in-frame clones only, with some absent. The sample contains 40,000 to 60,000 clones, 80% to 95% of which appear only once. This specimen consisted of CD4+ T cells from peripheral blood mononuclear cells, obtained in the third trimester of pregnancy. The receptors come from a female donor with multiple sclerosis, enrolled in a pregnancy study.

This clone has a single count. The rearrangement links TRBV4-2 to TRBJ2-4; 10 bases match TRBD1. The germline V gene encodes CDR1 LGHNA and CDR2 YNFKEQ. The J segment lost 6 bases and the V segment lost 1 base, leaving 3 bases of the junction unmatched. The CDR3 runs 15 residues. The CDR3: CASSQGGTGVNIQYF. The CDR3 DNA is TGTGCCAGCAGCCAAGGAGGGACAGGGGTAAACATTCAGTACTTC.

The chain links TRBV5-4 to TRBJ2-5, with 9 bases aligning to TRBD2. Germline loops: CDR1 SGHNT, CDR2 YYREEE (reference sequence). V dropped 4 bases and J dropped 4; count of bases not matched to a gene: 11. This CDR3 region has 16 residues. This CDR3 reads CASSQGTSLSLETQYF. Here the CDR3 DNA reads TGTGCCAGCAGCCAAGGGACTAGCCTCTCGTTAGAGACCCAGTACTTC. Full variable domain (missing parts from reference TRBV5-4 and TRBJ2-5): ETGVTQSPTHLIKTRGQQVTLRCSSQSGHNTVSWYQQALGQGPQFIFQYYREEENGRGNFPPRFSGLQFPNYSSELNVNALELDDSALYLCASSQGTSLSLETQYFGPGTRLLVL.

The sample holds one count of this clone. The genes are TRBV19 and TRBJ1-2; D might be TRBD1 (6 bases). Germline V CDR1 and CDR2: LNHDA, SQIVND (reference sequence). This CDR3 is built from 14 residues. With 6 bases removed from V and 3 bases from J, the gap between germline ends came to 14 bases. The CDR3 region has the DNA TGTGCCAGTAGGACGAGCAGGGGTTACTATGGCTACACCTTC. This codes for CASRTSRGYYGYTF.

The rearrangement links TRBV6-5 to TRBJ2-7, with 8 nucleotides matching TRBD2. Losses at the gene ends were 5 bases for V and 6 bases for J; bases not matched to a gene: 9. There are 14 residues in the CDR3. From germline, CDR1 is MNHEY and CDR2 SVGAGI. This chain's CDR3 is CASSLLAASLEQYF. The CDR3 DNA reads TGTGCCAGCAGTCTACTAGCGGCCTCCCTCGAGCAGTACTTC.

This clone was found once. The CDR3 DNA reads as TGCGCCAGCAGCTTGAAGCAGGGCGCAGATACGCAGTATTTT. It codes for CASSLKQGADTQYF. This chain connects TRBV5-1 to TRBJ2-3; D possibly corresponds to TRBD1 (5 bases). V lost 1 base, J lost 4 bases, and 10 bases lay in between. From germline, CDR1 is SGHRS and CDR2 YFSETQ. The CDR3 runs 14 residues.

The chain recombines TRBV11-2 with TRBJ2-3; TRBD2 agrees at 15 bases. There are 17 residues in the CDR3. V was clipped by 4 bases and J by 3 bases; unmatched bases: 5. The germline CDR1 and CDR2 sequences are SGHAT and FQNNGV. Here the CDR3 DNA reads TGTGCCAGCAGCTCGGGACTAGCGGGGGGTCCTACAGATACGCAGTATTTT. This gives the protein CASSSGLAGGPTDTQYF.

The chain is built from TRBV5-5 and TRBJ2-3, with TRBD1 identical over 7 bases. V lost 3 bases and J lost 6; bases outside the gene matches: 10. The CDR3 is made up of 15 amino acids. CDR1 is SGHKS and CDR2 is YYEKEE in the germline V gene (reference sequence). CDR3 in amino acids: CASSSRAGGDDTQYF. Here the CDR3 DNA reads TGTGCCAGCAGCTCAAGAGCAGGGGGTGATGATACGCAGTATTTT.

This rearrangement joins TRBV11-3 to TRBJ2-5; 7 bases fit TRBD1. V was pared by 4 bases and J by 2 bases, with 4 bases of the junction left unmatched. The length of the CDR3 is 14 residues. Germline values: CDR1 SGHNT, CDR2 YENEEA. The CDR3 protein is CASSSGQDQETQYF. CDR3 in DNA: TGTGCCAGCAGCTCCGGACAGGATCAAGAGACCCAGTACTTC.

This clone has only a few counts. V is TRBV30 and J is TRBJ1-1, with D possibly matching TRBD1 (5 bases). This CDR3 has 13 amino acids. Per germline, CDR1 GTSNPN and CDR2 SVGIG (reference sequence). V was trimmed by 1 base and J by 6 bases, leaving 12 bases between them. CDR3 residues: CAWSGAGAAEAFF. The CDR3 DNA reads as TGTGCCTGGAGTGGAGCTGGGGCAGCTGAAGCTTTCTTT.

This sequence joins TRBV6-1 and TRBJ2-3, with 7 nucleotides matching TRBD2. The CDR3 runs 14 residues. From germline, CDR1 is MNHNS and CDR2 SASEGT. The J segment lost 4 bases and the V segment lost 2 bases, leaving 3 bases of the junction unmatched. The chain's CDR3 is CASSEPGRADTQYF. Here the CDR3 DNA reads TGTGCCAGCAGTGAACCGGGGAGGGCAGATACGCAGTATTTT.

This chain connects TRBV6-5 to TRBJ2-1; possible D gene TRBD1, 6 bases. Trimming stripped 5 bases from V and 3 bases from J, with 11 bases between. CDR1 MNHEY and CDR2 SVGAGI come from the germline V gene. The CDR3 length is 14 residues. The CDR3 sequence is CASSKGVVYNEQFF. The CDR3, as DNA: TGTGCCAGCAGTAAGGGGGTAGTCTACAATGAGCAGTTCTTC.

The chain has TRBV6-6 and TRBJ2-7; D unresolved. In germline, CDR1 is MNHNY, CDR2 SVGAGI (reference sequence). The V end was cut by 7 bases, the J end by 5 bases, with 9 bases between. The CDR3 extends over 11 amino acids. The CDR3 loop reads CASTQRDEQYF. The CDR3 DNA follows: TGTGCCAGCACCCAACGGGACGAGCAGTACTTC.

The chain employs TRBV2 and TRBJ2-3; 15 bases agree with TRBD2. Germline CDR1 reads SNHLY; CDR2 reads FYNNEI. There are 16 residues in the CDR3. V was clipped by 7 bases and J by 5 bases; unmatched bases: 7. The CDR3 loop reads CASNGLAGGQGDTQYF. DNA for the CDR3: TGTGCCAGCAACGGACTAGCGGGGGGGCAGGGAGATACGCAGTATTTT.

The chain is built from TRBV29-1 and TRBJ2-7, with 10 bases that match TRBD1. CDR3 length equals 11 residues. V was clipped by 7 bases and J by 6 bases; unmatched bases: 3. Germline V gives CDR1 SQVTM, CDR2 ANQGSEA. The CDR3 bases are TGCAGCGCGAGGACAGGGGGCGAGCAGTACTTC. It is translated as CSARTGGEQYF.

CDR3 sequence (DNA): TGTGCCAGCAGACCCGGGACAGGGTTTATGGCTTTCTTT. The encoded protein is CASRPGTGFMAFF. The genes are TRBV7-8 and TRBJ1-1; 9 bases are shared with TRBD1. The trim removed 6 bases at V and 11 bases at J, leaving 10 bases unmatched. This CDR3 is built from 13 residues. Germline CDR1 is SGHVS and CDR2 is FQNEAQ.

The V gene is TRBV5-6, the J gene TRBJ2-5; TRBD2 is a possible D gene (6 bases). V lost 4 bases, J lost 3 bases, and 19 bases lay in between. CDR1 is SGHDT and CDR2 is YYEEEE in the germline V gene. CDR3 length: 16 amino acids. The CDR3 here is CASSLVGGVVEETQYF. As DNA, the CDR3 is TGTGCCAGCAGCCTGGTCGGCGGGGTGGTTGAAGAGACCCAGTACTTC.

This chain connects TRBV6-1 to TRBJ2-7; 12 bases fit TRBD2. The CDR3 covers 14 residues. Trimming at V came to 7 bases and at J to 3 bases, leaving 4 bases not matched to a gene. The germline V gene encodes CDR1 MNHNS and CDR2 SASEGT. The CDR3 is CASTRTSGNYEQYF. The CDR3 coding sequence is TGTGCCAGCACTCGGACTAGCGGGAACTACGAGCAGTACTTC.